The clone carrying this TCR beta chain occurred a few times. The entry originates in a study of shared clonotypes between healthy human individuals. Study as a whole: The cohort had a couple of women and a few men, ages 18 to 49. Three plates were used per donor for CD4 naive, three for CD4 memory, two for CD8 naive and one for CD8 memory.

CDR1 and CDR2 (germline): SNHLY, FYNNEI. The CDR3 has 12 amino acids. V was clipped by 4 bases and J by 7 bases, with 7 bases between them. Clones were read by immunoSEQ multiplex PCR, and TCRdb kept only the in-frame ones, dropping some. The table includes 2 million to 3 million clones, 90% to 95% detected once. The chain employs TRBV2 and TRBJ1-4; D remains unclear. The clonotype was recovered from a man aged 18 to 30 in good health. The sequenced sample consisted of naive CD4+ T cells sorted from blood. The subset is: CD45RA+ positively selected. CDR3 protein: CASSGQAEKLFF. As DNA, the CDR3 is TGTGCCAGCAGTGGGCAGGCTGAAAAACTGTTTTTT.